This paragraph covers one TCR beta chain sequence. Its target is not known. These data come from a study of identical twins. Whole-study results and caveats: Twins' surplus sharing was weaker for beta out-of-frame sequences. The study reached conclusions through statistical analysis that was cross-sectional, not following the same donors.

CDR1 SNHLY and CDR2 FYNNEI come from the germline V gene. The CDR3 is 13 amino acids. V was clipped by 3 bases and J by 4 bases, with 10 bases between them. TCRdb used MiXCR to reprocess the 5' RACE reads, holding one entry per CDR3 protein. The table has about 890,000 distinct CDR3 sequences, approximately 13% seen once. These data were also reused for a study on yellow fever vaccine responses in identical twins. That paper adds: Twins reportedly mounted vaccine T cell responses that seemed partly convergent, partly personalized.

The chain couples TRBV2 to TRBJ2-7; D may correspond to TRBD1 or TRBD2 (6 bases each). The source is a woman aged 18-29 years in good health. The sequenced sample was PBMCs. The CDR3 region has the DNA TGTGCCAGCAGTGACGGGGGCAGTTACGAGCAGTACGTC. This codes for CASSDGGSYEQYV.